The 2 T cell receptor beta chains listed next were all sequenced from one sample in a study of T cell responses to AZD1222 COVID-19 vaccine. Libraries were prepared by immunoSEQ multiplex PCR; TCRdb keeps only in-frame clonotypes and omits some of them. The sample records 150,000 to 200,000 clones, 85% to 95% being singletons. Here the sequenced sample was peripheral blood, taken 28 days after the second AZD1222 dose. These receptors were obtained from an adult who received the AZD1222 COVID-19 vaccine.

The chain carries TRBV28 and TRBJ1-3; 8 bases line up with TRBD1. V was pared by 5 bases and J by 0 bases, with 6 bases of the junction left unmatched. The CDR3 length is 16 residues. Germline CDR1 is MDHEN and CDR2 is SYDVKM. The CDR3 sequence: CASSRRTGISGNTIYF. CDR3 bases: TGTGCCAGCAGTCGACGGACAGGGATCTCTGGAAACACCATATATTTT.

The gene calls are TRBV15 and TRBJ2-2; D is unclear. The V end lost 1 base, the J end lost 1 base, and 4 bases lay between the germline ends. Germline CDR1 is LNHNV and CDR2 is YYDKDF (reference sequence). This CDR3 spans 14 amino acids. As DNA, the CDR3 is TGTGCCACCAGCAGAGCAGGGAACACCGGGGAGCTGTTTTTT. This translates into CATSRAGNTGELFF.